Below are 17 T cell receptor beta chains sequenced from a single sample in a study of tissue T cells after allogeneic stem cell transplantation. Here immunoSEQ multiplex PCR was the method, and the copy in TCRdb shows in-frame clones only, minus some. The sample records around 4,000 clones, around 45% being singletons. Time point specified: mouse harvest day 14 after allogeneic transplant. The graft held 10^6 splenic CD5+ T cells and 10^7 T-cell-depleted bone marrow cells. The sequenced material came from gut tissue. The receptors originated from a female BALB/c mouse given C57BL/6 T cells with graft-versus-host disease after an allogeneic hematopoietic cell transplant.

By sample share, this clone is medium-sized. The gene symbols are mouse symbols. Read sequence stops 1 residue before the CDR3 end, and the germline J gene provides the missing end. The V gene is TRBV2, the J gene TRBJ2-4, with TRBD2 identical over 10 bases. V shed 0 bases and J 1 base; nucleotides not matched to a gene: 4. This CDR3 contains 17 residues. Per germline, CDR1 LGHNA and CDR2 YSYQKL. The CDR3 loop is CASSQETGGGRQNTLYF. The covered CDR3 bases are TGTGCCAGCAGCCAAGAAACTGGGGGGGGCCGTCAAAACACCTTGTAC.

In regard to this clone: The gene symbols are mouse symbols. The read is 1 residue too short to cover the CDR3 end, so that end is filled in from the germline J gene. The chain couples TRBV12-2 to TRBJ1-1; the match to TRBD1 covers 7 bases. The J segment lost 1 base and the V segment lost 4 bases, leaving 2 bases of the junction unmatched. In germline, CDR1 is SGHLS, CDR2 HYDKME. This CDR3 comprises 13 residues. CDR3 sequence reads: CASSRDRNTEVFF. Partial CDR3 DNA: TGTGCCAGCTCCCGGGACAGAAACACAGAAGTCTTC.

Comment on this clone: Mouse gene names apply. Sequencing ends 1 residue short of the CDR3 end; the germline J gene provides the rest. The chain recombines TRBV3 with TRBJ1-5; D is ambiguous. Trimming left V 1 base short and J 4 bases short, with 5 bases between. The CDR3 consists of 13 residues. The germline V gene has CDR1 SNHLY and CDR2 FYNGKV (reference sequence). CDR3 protein: CASSLDQNQAPLF. CDR3 bases read: TGTGCCAGCAGCTTAGACCAGAACCAGGCTCCGCTT.

With regard to this clone: Mouse germline and gene names are used. The read halts 1 residue ahead of the CDR3 end, with the missing end drawn from the germline J gene. The chain links TRBV12-2 to TRBJ2-5; TRBD2 agrees at 10 bases. This CDR3 has 16 amino acids. The germline V gene has CDR1 SGHLS and CDR2 HYDKME. V trimming: 0 bases; J trimming: 0 bases; junction bases outside the gene matches: 2. The CDR3: CASSLGLGANQDTQYF. Partial CDR3 DNA: TGTGCCAGCTCTCTCGGACTGGGGGCTAACCAAGACACCCAGTAC.

Concerning this clone: Gene names refer to mouse genes. The read ends 1 residue early relative to the CDR3; the germline J gene fills the gap. The V and J genes are TRBV12-2 and TRBJ1-6; 7 bases map to TRBD1. TRBJ1-6 belongs to the ORF category, with a function that is uncertain. V lost 2 bases, J lost 8 bases, and 2 bases stayed unmatched. CDR1 is SGHLS and CDR2 is HYDKME in the germline V gene. CDR3 size: 13 residues. The chain's CDR3 is CASSPRGDSPLYF. Partial CDR3 DNA: TGTGCCAGCTCTCCCAGGGGGGATTCGCCCCTCTAC.

Comment on this clone: Genes here carry mouse names. The CDR3 extends 1 residue past the end of the read, so its final part is completed from the germline J gene. The V call is TRBV16, the J call TRBJ2-3, with 8 nucleotides matching TRBD2. Germline CDR1 and CDR2: SGHSA and FRNQAP. The V and J ends lost 5 bases and 0 bases, in that order; junction bases with no gene match: 4. The CDR3 is 15 residues long. The sequenced part of the CDR3 DNA is TGTGCAAGCAGCCCCTGGGGGGCTAGTGCAGAAACGCTGTAT. This gives the protein CASSPWGASAETLY. The complete CDR3 protein is CASSPWGASAETLYF.

On this clone: Here the gene names and germline are mouse. The sequence runs out 1 residue before the end of the CDR3; the remainder is reconstructed from the germline J gene. The chain employs TRBV26 and TRBJ1-3, with a tentative D call TRBD1 (6 bases). CDR1 is KGHPV, CDR2 FQNQEV, per germline (reference sequence). V was pared by 6 bases and J by 4 bases, with 10 bases between. There are 13 residues in the CDR3. CDR3 protein: CASSLGGGNTLYF. The sequenced CDR3 bases are TGTGCCAGCAGCCTAGGGGGGGGAAATACGCTCTAT. Together with reference TRBV26 and TRBJ1-3, the CDR3 gives the full variable domain: NSKVIQTPRYLVKGQGQKAKMRCIPEKGHPVVFWYQQNKNNEFKFLINFQNQEVLQQIDMTEKRFSAECPSNSPCSLEIQSSEAGDSALYLCASSLGGGNTLYFGEGSRLIVV.

As for this clone: Gene names denote mouse genes. Sequencing ends 1 residue short of the CDR3 end; the germline J gene provides the rest. The rearrangement uses TRBV26 and TRBJ2-7, with TRBD2 identical over 8 bases. Per the germline V gene, CDR1 is KGHPV and CDR2 is FQNQEV (reference sequence). Unmatched junction bases numbered 2, after V lost 1 base and J lost 6 bases. CDR3 length: 13 residues. The CDR3 sequence is CASSLLGGVEQYF. The CDR3 bases that were read are TGTGCCAGCAGTCTGTTGGGGGGGGTTGAACAGTAC.

This clone was picked up a small number of times. Genes and germline are mouse. Read coverage stops 1 residue before the CDR3 terminus; the germline J gene supplies the remainder. The chain carries TRBV13-3 and TRBJ2-7, with D possibly TRBD1 on 6 matching bases. This CDR3 has 14 residues. Germline lookup yields CDR1 NNHDY and CDR2 SYVADS. With 5 bases removed from V and 0 bases from J, the gap between germline ends came to 12 bases. The CDR3 sequence is CASSPGQSSYEQYF. CDR3 DNA (partial): TGTGCCAGCAGCCCGGGACAAAGCTCCTATGAACAGTAC.

By share, this clone ranks as medium-sized. Genes here carry mouse names. The read halts 1 residue ahead of the CDR3 end, with the missing end drawn from the germline J gene. This sequence joins TRBV15 and TRBJ2-7; no clear D. This CDR3 region has 13 residues. Per germline, CDR1 SGHND and CDR2 FRSKSL. V was shortened by 6 bases and J by 0 bases, with 9 bases between the two germline ends. The covered CDR3 bases are TGTGCCAGCAGGCGACAAAGCTCCTATGAACAGTAC. This sequence encodes CASRRQSSYEQY. The whole CDR3 protein is CASRRQSSYEQYF.

On this clone: Gene names denote mouse genes. From the germline J gene comes the end of the CDR3, since the read stops 1 residue before it. This sequence joins TRBV2 and TRBJ2-7, with a weak D call TRBD1 (5 bases). This CDR3 is 13 amino acids long. From germline, CDR1 is LGHNA and CDR2 YSYQKL. V was shortened by 2 bases and J by 0 bases, with 5 bases between the two germline ends. This CDR3 is CASSQQGSYEQYF. The CDR3 bases that were read are TGTGCCAGCAGCCAACAGGGCTCCTATGAACAGTAC.

By its share, this clone is medium-sized. The gene names given are mouse names. The sequence runs out 1 residue before the end of the CDR3; the remainder is reconstructed from the germline J gene. J is TRBJ1-3 and V is TRBV13-1; no definite D call. CDR1 is NSHNY, CDR2 SYGAGN, per germline. The CDR3 is made up of 14 amino acids. V lost 0 bases, J lost 0 bases, and 4 bases lay in between. The CDR3 loop is CASSDADSGNTLYF. The covered CDR3 bases are TGTGCCAGCAGTGATGCAGATTCTGGAAATACGCTCTAT.

Of note for this clone: The gene symbols are mouse symbols. The read is 1 residue too short to cover the CDR3 end, so that end is filled in from the germline J gene. The V gene is TRBV26, the J gene TRBJ1-1; TRBD1 is a possible D gene (5 bases). The CDR3 is made up of 13 amino acids. V was trimmed by 3 bases and J by 2 bases, leaving 7 bases between them. Germline V gene sequence: CDR1 KGHPV, CDR2 FQNQEV (reference sequence). The CDR3 here is CASSLQGNTEVFF. The sequenced CDR3 bases are TGTGCCAGCAGTCTCCAGGGTAACACAGAAGTCTTC.

This clone has more than one count but fewer than ten. Mouse gene names and germline throughout. CDR3 loop: CASSLRGSGNTLYF. Partial CDR3 DNA: TGTGCCAGCAGCCTCAGGGGTTCTGGAAATACGCTCTAT. This chain links TRBV3 with TRBJ1-3; tentative D call: TRBD1 (6 bases). The missing CDR3 end, 1 residue past where the read stops, is filled in from the germline J gene. CDR3 length: 14 residues. The ends were cut back, 5 bases at V and 0 bases at J, with 8 bases in the middle. Germline lookup yields CDR1 SNHLY and CDR2 FYNGKV (reference sequence). The full variable domain, rest sourced from reference TRBV3 and TRBJ1-3, is GPKVLQIPSHQIIDMGQMVTLNCDPVSNHLYFYWYKQILGQQMEFLVNFYNGKVMEKSKLFKDQFSVERPDGSYFTLKIQPTALEDSAVYFCASSLRGSGNTLYFGEGSRLIVV.

As concerns this clone: Gene and germline names: mouse. Coverage ceases 1 residue before the CDR3 finishes, and the germline J gene fills in the end. V gene TRBV19 combines with J gene TRBJ1-1; 7 bases are shared with TRBD1. V trimming: 2 bases; J trimming: 0 bases; junction bases outside the gene matches: 1. The germline CDR1 and CDR2 sequences are FNHDT and SITEND (reference sequence). This CDR3 contains 14 residues. The sequenced part of the CDR3 DNA is TGTGCCAGCAGTATCGACAGGGCAAACACAGAAGTCTTC. This translates into CASSIDRANTEVF. The CDR3 reads in full as CASSIDRANTEVFF.

This clone came up a few times. The listed genes are named as in mouse. From the germline J gene comes the end of the CDR3, since the read stops 1 residue before it. The chain recombines TRBV26 with TRBJ2-2, with D maybe TRBD1 (6 bases). Deletions cut 4 bases from V and 0 bases from J, with 9 bases between. The CDR3 length is 15 residues. Germline V CDR1 and CDR2: KGHPV, FQNQEV (reference sequence). The covered CDR3 bases are TGTGCCAGCAGTCGGGACAAAACAAACACCGGGCAGCTCTAC. This gives the protein CASSRDKTNTGQLY. The full CDR3 protein reads CASSRDKTNTGQLYF.

This clone is termed large. Gene labels here are mouse ones. The read terminates 1 residue before the CDR3 end, so the remaining end is supplied by the germline J gene. This rearrangement joins TRBV2 to TRBJ2-7; TRBD2 matches 9 bases. CDR1 and CDR2 (germline): LGHNA, YSYQKL. The CDR3 is 14 residues long. J was trimmed by 3 bases and V by 3 bases; bases with no gene match: 3. CDR3 region: CASSQATGGYEQYF. The part of the CDR3 DNA that was read is TGTGCCAGCAGCCAGGCGACTGGGGGCTATGAACAGTAC.